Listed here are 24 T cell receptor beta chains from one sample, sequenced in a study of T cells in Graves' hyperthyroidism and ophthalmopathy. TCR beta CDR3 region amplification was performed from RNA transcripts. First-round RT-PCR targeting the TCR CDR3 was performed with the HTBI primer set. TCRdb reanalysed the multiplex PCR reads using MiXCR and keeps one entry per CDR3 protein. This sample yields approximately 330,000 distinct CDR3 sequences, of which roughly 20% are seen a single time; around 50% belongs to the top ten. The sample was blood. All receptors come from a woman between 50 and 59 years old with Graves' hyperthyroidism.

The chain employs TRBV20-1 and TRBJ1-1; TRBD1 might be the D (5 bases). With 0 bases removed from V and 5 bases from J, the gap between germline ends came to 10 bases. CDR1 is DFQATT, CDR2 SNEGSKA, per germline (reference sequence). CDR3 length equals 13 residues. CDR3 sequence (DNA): TGCAGTGCTAGAGACTGGGGGGGGACTGAAGCTTTCTTT. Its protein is CSARDWGGTEAFF.

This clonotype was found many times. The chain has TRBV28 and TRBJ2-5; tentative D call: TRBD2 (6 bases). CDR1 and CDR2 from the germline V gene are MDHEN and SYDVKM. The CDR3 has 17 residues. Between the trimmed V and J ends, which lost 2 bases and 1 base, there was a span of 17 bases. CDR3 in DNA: TGTGCCAGCAGTTTAGTTTTTCCGAGGAGGGTCCAAGAGACCCAGTACTTC. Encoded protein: CASSLVFPRRVQETQYF. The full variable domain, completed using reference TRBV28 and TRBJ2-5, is DVKVTQSSRYLVKRTGEKVFLECVQDMDHENMFWYRQDPGLGLRLIYFSYDVKMKEKGDIPEGYSVSREKKERFSLILESASTNQTSMYLCASSLVFPRRVQETQYFGPGTRLLVL.

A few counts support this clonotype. The CDR3 DNA follows: TGTGCCACCCAGACTAGCAGTAACACCGGGGAGCTGTTTTTT. It is translated as CATQTSSNTGELFF. This sequence joins TRBV19 and TRBJ2-2; 7 nucleotides align to TRBD2. CDR3 length: 14 residues. Germline V gene sequence: CDR1 LNHDA, CDR2 SQIVND (reference sequence). The junction had 7 bases not matched to a gene; V was cut back by 10 bases and J by 2 bases.

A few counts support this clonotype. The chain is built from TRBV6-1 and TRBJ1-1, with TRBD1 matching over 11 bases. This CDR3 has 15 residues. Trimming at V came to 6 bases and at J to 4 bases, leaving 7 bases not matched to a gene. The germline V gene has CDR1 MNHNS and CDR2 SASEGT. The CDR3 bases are TGTGCCAGCAGCCTTTCCGGGACAGGGGGCACTGAAGCTTTCTTT. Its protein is CASSLSGTGGTEAFF.

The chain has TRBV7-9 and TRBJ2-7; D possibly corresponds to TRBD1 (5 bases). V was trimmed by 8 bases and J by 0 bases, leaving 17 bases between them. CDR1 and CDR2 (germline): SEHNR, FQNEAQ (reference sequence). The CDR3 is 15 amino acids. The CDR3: CASGHTVQPSYEQYF. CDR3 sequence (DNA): TGTGCCAGCGGACACACCGTTCAACCCTCCTACGAGCAGTACTTC. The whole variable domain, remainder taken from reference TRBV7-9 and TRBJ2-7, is DTGVSQNPRHKITKRGQNVTFRCDPISEHNRLYWYRQTLGQGPEFLTYFQNEAQLEKSRLLSDRFSAERPKGSFSTLEIQRTEQGDSAMYLCASGHTVQPSYEQYFGPGTRLTVT.

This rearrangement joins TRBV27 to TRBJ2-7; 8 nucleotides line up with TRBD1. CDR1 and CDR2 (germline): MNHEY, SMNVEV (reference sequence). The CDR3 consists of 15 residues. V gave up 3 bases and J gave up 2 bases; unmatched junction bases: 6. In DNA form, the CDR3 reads TGTGCCAGCAGTTTCGGACAGGGTCCCACCTACGAGCAGTACTTC. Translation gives CASSFGQGPTYEQYF.

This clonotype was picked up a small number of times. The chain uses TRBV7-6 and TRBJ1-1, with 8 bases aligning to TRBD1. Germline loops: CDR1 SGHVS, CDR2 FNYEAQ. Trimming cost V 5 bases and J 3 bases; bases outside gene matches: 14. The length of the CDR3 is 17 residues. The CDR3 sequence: CASSVDYGQGADTEAFF. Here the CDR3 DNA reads TGTGCCAGCAGCGTAGACTACGGACAGGGAGCGGACACTGAAGCTTTCTTT.

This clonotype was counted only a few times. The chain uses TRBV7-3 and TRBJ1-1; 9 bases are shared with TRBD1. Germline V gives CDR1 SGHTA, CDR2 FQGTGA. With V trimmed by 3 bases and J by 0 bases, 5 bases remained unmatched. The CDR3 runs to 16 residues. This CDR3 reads CASSFTGGPLNTEAFF. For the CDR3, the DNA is TGTGCCAGCAGCTTTACAGGGGGCCCATTGAACACTGAAGCTTTCTTT.

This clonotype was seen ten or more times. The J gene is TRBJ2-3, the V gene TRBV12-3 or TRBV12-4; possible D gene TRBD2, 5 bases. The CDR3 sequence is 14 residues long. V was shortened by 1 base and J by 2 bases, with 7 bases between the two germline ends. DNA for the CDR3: TGTGCCAGCAGTTTAGAGACTACCACAGATACGCAGTATTTT. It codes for CASSLETTTDTQYF.

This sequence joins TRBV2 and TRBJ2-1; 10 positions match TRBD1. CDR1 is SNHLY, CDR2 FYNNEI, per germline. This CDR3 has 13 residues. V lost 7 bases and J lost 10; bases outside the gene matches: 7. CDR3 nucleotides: TGTGCCAGCAACCTCGGGACAGGGGACGAGCAGTTCTTC. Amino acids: CASNLGTGDEQFF.

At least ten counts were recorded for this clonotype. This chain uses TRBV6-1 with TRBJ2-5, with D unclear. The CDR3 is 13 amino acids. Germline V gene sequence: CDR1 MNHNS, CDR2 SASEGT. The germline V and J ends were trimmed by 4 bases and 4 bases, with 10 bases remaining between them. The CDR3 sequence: CASSGRASETQYF. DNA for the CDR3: TGTGCCAGCAGTGGCCGGGCCTCAGAGACCCAGTACTTC.

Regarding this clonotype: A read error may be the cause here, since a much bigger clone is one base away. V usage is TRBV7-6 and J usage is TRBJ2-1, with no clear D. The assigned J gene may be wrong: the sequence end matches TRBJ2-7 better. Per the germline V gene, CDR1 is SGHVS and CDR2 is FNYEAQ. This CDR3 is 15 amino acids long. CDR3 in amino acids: CASSPDPSQYNEQYF. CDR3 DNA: TGTGCCAGCAGTCCCGACCCTAGTCAATACAATGAGCAGTACTTC.

The CDR3 here is CASSLDPGEVYEQYF. CDR3 in DNA: TGCGCCAGCAGCTTGGATCCAGGGGAAGTCTACGAGCAGTACTTC. The chain joins TRBV5-1 to TRBJ2-7; D might be TRBD1 (6 bases). This CDR3 has 15 amino acids. The germline CDR1 and CDR2 sequences are SGHRS and YFSETQ. With 0 bases removed from V and 3 bases from J, the gap between germline ends came to 13 bases.

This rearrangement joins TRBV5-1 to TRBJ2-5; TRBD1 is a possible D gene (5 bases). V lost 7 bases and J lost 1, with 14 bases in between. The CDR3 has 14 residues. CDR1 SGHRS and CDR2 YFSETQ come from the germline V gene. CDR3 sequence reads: CASSTRQSQETQYF. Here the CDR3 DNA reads TGCGCCAGCTCAACCAGACAGTCCCAAGAGACCCAGTACTTC.

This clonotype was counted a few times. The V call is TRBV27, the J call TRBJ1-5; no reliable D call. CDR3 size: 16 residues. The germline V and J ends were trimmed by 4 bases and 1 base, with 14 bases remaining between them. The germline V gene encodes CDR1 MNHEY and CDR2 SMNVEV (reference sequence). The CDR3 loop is CASSSFGESSNQPQHF. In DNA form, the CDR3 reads TGTGCCAGCAGTTCGTTCGGTGAGTCGAGCAATCAGCCCCAGCATTTT.

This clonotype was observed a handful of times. This CDR3 reads CSASRRLARITDTQYF. The CDR3 DNA is TGCAGTGCTAGTCGCAGACTAGCGAGGATCACAGATACGCAGTATTTT. V usage is TRBV20-1 and J usage is TRBJ2-3; 8 positions match TRBD2. J lost 2 bases, V lost 3 bases, and 10 bases had no gene match. Germline CDR1 reads DFQATT; CDR2 reads SNEGSKA (reference sequence). The CDR3 extends over 16 amino acids.

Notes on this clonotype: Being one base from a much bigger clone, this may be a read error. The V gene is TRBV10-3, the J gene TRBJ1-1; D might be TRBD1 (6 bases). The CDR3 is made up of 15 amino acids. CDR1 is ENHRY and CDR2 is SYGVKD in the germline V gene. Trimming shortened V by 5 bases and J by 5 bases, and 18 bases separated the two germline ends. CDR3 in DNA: TGTGCCATCAGTTTAGGTCCGGACAGAAGGACTGAAGCTTTCTTT. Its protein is CAISLGPDRRTEAFF.

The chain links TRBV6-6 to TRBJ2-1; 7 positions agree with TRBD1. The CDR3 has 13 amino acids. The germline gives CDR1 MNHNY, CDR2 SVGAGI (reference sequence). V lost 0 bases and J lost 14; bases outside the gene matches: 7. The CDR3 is CASSYSPPQGEFF. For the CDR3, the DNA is TGTGCCAGCAGTTACTCTCCCCCCCAGGGGGAGTTCTTC.

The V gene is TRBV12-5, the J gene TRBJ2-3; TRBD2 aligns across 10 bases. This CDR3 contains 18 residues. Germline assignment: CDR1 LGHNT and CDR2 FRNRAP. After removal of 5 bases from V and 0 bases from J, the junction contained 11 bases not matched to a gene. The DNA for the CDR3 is TGTGCTAGTGGTCCAGGACTAGCGGAAACTCCTAGCACAGATACGCAGTATTTT. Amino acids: CASGPGLAETPSTDTQYF.

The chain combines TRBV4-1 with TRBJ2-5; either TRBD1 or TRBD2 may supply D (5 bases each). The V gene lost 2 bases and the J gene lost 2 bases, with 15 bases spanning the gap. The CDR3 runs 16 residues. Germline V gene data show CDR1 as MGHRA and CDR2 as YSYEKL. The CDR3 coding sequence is TGCGCCAGCAGCCAATTCGGAGGCAGGGATCAAGAGACCCAGTACTTC. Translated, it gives CASSQFGGRDQETQYF.

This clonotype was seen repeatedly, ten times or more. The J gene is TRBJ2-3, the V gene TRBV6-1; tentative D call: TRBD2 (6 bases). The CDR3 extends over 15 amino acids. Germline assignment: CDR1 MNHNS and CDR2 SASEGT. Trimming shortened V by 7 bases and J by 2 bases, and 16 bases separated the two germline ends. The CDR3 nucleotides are TGTGCCAGCACCTTCGGGGCTAGCGTCACAGATACGCAGTATTTT. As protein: CASTFGASVTDTQYF.

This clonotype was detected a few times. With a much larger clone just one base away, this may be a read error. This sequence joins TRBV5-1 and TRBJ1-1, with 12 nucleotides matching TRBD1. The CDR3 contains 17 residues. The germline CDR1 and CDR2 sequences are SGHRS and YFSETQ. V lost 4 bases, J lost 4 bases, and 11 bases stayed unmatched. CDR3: CASSTGTGGAYCTEAFF. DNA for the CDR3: TGCGCCAGCAGCACCGGGACAGGGGGCGCTTATTGCACTGAAGCTTTCTTT. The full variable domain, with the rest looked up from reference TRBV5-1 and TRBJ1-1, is KAGVTQTPRYLIKTRGQQVTLSCSPISGHRSVSWYQQTPGQGLQFLFEYFSETQRNKGNFPGRFSGRQFSNSRSEMNVSTLELGDSALYLCASSTGTGGAYCTEAFFGQGTRLTVV.

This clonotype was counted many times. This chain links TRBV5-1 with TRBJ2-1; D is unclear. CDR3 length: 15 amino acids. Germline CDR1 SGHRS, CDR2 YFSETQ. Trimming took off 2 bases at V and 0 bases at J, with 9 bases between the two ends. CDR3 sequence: CASSLALSSYNEQFF. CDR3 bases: TGCGCCAGCAGCTTAGCCTTGAGCTCCTACAATGAGCAGTTCTTC.

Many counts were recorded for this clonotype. Here the CDR3 reads CASITPRSGSYEQYF. DNA of the CDR3: TGTGCCAGCATTACTCCGCGGTCCGGGTCCTACGAGCAGTACTTC. The rearrangement links TRBV28 to TRBJ2-7, with D unresolved. Germline V gives CDR1 MDHEN, CDR2 SYDVKM. The CDR3 extends over 15 amino acids. Trimming took 7 bases from V and 1 from J, leaving 17 bases between them.